These 27 T cell receptor beta chains were sequenced from one sample in a study of cytomegalovirus exposure and HLA in healthy donors. It was with 60 Vbeta and 13 Jbeta primers that the PCR ran. TCRdb's copy holds only in-frame clones and misses some; the assay was immunoSEQ multiplex PCR. Of about 200,000 clones detected, less than 85% appear once; the ten largest clones hold 0.63%. Material for sequencing was PBMCs. The origin of the receptors is a man aged 18 to 35 in good health and CMV-seronegative.

This clone has more than one count but fewer than ten. The CDR3 reads CASSLGFGRFAEDTGELFF. The CDR3 DNA follows: TGCGCCAGCAGCTTGGGGTTCGGGAGGTTCGCGGAAGACACCGGGGAGCTGTTTTTT. The genes are TRBV5-1 and TRBJ2-2; 7 positions agree with TRBD2. Germline V lookup: CDR1 SGHRS, CDR2 YFSETQ. Germline trimming cut 0 bases from V and 3 bases from J; bases unmatched to any gene: 14. There are 19 residues in the CDR3.

The J gene is TRBJ1-2, the V gene TRBV5-6, with D possibly being TRBD1 (5 bases). The germline CDR1 and CDR2 sequences are SGHDT and YYEEEE. There are 14 residues in the CDR3. With 4 bases removed from V and 4 bases from J, the gap between germline ends came to 14 bases. The DNA for the CDR3 is TGTGCCAGCAGCCCGGGGGGGACTAGCTATGGCTACACCTTC. Residues: CASSPGGTSYGYTF.

The J gene is TRBJ2-7, the V gene TRBV5-1; unclear D gene. Trimming stripped 4 bases from V and 1 base from J, with 12 bases between. The length of the CDR3 is 14 residues. Germline V gene sequence: CDR1 SGHRS, CDR2 YFSETQ. CDR3 in DNA: TGCGCCAGCAGCGCCATGGAGCTGTCCTACGAGCAGTACTTC. This gives the protein CASSAMELSYEQYF.

The sample holds a few counts of this clone. The J gene is TRBJ1-1, the V gene TRBV25-1, with TRBD1 identical over 8 bases. V shed 2 bases, J shed 1 base, and the junction held 6 bases outside the gene matches. The V gene's germline CDR1 is MGHDK and CDR2 SYGVNS. This CDR3 has 16 amino acids. CDR3 residues: CASSENRGAQNTEAFF. CDR3 DNA sequence: TGTGCCAGCAGTGAAAACAGGGGGGCCCAGAACACTGAAGCTTTCTTT. The full variable domain, in which reference TRBV25-1 and TRBJ1-1 provide the parts outside the CDR3, is EADIYQTPRYLVIGTGKKITLECSQTMGHDKMYWYQQDPGMELHLIHYSYGVNSTEKGDLSSESTVSRIRTEHFPLTLESARPSHTSQYLCASSENRGAQNTEAFFGQGTRLTVV.

This clone was seen more than once but under ten times. The chain employs TRBV5-1 and TRBJ2-1; 7 bases align to TRBD1. After removal of 0 bases from V and 3 bases from J, the junction contained 3 bases not matched to a gene. This CDR3 is built from 15 residues. Looked up from germline, CDR1 is SGHRS and CDR2 is YFSETQ. The CDR3 DNA reads TGCGCCAGCAGCTTGGGGCAGGGGGTCTACAATGAGCAGTTCTTC. Protein: CASSLGQGVYNEQFF.

The rearrangement uses TRBV9 and TRBJ2-3; TRBD2 aligns across 11 bases. The length of the CDR3 is 16 residues. CDR1 is SGDLS and CDR2 is YYNGEE in the germline V gene. V lost 4 bases and J lost 4; bases outside the gene matches: 8. The CDR3: CASSPGTSGWSDTQYF. The CDR3 DNA reads TGTGCCAGCAGCCCCGGGACTAGCGGTTGGTCAGATACGCAGTATTTT.

The chain combines TRBV18 with TRBJ1-5; TRBD1 is a possible D gene (6 bases). This CDR3 is 13 amino acids long. CDR1 KGHSH and CDR2 LQKENI come from the germline V gene. V lost 5 bases, J lost 5 bases, and 10 bases lay in between. CDR3 nucleotide sequence: TGTGCCAGCTCAGGGGACACCGATCAGCCCCAGCATTTT. Protein product: CASSGDTDQPQHF.

CDR3 sequence: CASSPPARDGAFF. The CDR3 nucleotides read TGTGCCAGCTCACCACCTGCGCGAGACGGGGCTTTCTTT. The chain is built from TRBV18 and TRBJ1-1; D remains unclear. The CDR3 length is 13 residues. Germline CDR1 is KGHSH and CDR2 is LQKENI. With 0 bases removed from V and 11 bases from J, the gap between germline ends came to 13 bases. The full variable domain, its missing parts supplied by reference TRBV18 and TRBJ1-1, is NAGVMQNPRHLVRRRGQEARLRCSPMKGHSHVYWYRQLPEEGLKFMVYLQKENIIDESGMPKERFSAEFPKEGPSILRIQQVVRGDSAAYFCASSPPARDGAFFGQGTRLTVV.

The rearrangement links TRBV28 to TRBJ1-2; no clear D gene. Trimming removed 5 bases from V and 10 bases from J, with 17 bases in between. This CDR3 comprises 13 residues. Germline V gene lookup returns CDR1 MDHEN and CDR2 SYDVKM. Written as DNA, the CDR3 is TGTGCCAGCAGTCCCCCTACATGGGCCGACTACACCTTC. Protein: CASSPPTWADYTF.

J is TRBJ2-2 and V is TRBV5-4; 7 bases agree with TRBD1. This CDR3 is 17 amino acids long. Per germline, CDR1 SGHNT and CDR2 YYREEE (reference sequence). The ends lost 0 bases at V and 5 bases at J; junction bases unmatched: 10. The CDR3 bases are TGTGCCAGCAGCTTGGTTAGGCAGGGGGTGCGGACCGGGGAGCTGTTTTTT. This codes for CASSLVRQGVRTGELFF.

V and J are TRBV5-1 and TRBJ1-2; 7 bases are shared with TRBD1. The CDR3 loop spans 17 amino acids. V dropped 0 bases and J dropped 8; count of bases not matched to a gene: 16. CDR1 is SGHRS, CDR2 YFSETQ, per germline. CDR3 residues: CASSLVGSTGDGTGYTF. In DNA, the CDR3 is TGCGCCAGCAGCTTGGTGGGATCTACAGGGGATGGAACGGGCTACACCTTC.

V and J are TRBV30 and TRBJ1-2; 10 nucleotides agree with TRBD1. Germline V CDR1 and CDR2: GTSNPN, SVGIG (reference sequence). V lost 5 bases and J lost 4; bases outside the gene matches: 4. CDR3 size: 13 residues. The chain's CDR3 is CAWGTGESYGYTF. The CDR3 bases are TGTGCCTGGGGGACAGGGGAAAGCTATGGCTACACCTTC.

About this clone: Other nucleotide sequences from this sample produce the same CDR3. The gene calls are TRBV6-5 and TRBJ1-2; 11 nucleotides line up with TRBD1. CDR3 length equals 16 residues. Per the germline V gene, CDR1 is MNHEY and CDR2 is SVGAGI. The trim removed 0 bases at V and 5 bases at J, leaving 5 bases unmatched. In nucleotides, the CDR3 is TGTGCCAGCAGTTACTCCCGGACAGGGGGCGGGTATGGCTACACCTTC. This codes for CASSYSRTGGGYGYTF.

CDR3 sequence: CATRYTYEQYF. The CDR3 nucleotides read TGTGCCACCAGGTACACCTACGAGCAGTACTTC. The rearrangement links TRBV6-1 to TRBJ2-7; no firm D call. This CDR3 has 11 residues. Germline V gives CDR1 MNHNS, CDR2 SASEGT. V was cut by 10 bases and J by 2 bases, with 9 bases left in between.

Details on this clone: Other DNA sequences in the sample encode the same CDR3. This sequence joins TRBV6-5 and TRBJ1-2; D unclear. CDR1 and CDR2 (germline): MNHEY, SVGAGI. Trimming shortened V by 0 bases and J by 5 bases, and 7 bases separated the two germline ends. The CDR3 contains 13 residues. Here the CDR3 reads CASSYSRDYGYTF. DNA of the CDR3: TGTGCCAGCAGTTACTCACGGGATTATGGCTACACCTTC.

The chain joins TRBV27 to TRBJ1-1; D gene unclear. This CDR3 spans 14 amino acids. The V gene lost 6 bases and the J gene lost 5 bases, with 16 bases spanning the gap. Germline V CDR1 and CDR2: MNHEY, SMNVEV (reference sequence). The CDR3 here is CASRSGRLRTEAFF. The CDR3 DNA is TGTGCCAGCAGATCCGGCAGACTTAGGACTGAAGCTTTCTTT.

This clone was seen only a few times. The V call is TRBV28, the J call TRBJ1-6; D call uncertain. The germline V gene has CDR1 MDHEN and CDR2 SYDVKM. This CDR3 contains 14 residues. Trimming removed 6 bases at V and 7 bases at J, with 13 bases between. The CDR3 nucleotides are TGTGCCAGCAGGCCGAGGGAACGAAATTCACCCCTCCACTTT. Translation gives CASRPRERNSPLHF.

This clone has only a few counts. The chain couples TRBV5-6 to TRBJ2-5; 11 nucleotides match TRBD1. CDR3 length equals 15 residues. Trimming cost V 0 bases and J 5 bases; bases outside gene matches: 3. The V gene's germline CDR1 is SGHDT and CDR2 YYEEEE. The CDR3 loop reads CASSLADRGLETQYF. In DNA, the CDR3 is TGTGCCAGCAGCTTGGCGGACAGGGGGCTGGAGACCCAGTACTTC.

The V call is TRBV30, the J call TRBJ1-2; D remains unclear. Germline-derived CDR1 and CDR2 are GTSNPN and SVGIG (reference sequence). The CDR3 contains 14 residues. Trimming took off 4 bases at V and 1 base at J, with 13 bases between the two ends. For the CDR3, the DNA is TGTGCCTGGACACGAGGGTTGAATAACTATGGCTACACCTTC. Translating gives CAWTRGLNNYGYTF. Variable domain in full (rest from reference TRBV30 and TRBJ1-2): SQTIHQWPATLVQPVGSPLSLECTVEGTSNPNLYWYRQAAGRGLQLLFYSVGIGQISSEVPQNLSASRPQDRQFILSSKKLLLSDSGFYLCAWTRGLNNYGYTFGSGTRLTVV.

This clone was detected many times. Germline and junction disagree at one end, which may indicate a read error. The rearrangement uses TRBV7-7 and TRBJ2-3; maybe TRBD2 (5 bases). In germline, CDR1 is SSHAT, CDR2 FNYEAQ (reference sequence). This CDR3 is built from 15 residues. The DNA of the CDR3 is TGTGCTAGCAGCTTAGAAGGACTTGACACAGATACGCAGTATTTT. Its protein is CASSLEGLDTDTQYF.

The chain uses TRBV30 and TRBJ1-4, with D tentatively TRBD1 (6 bases). CDR1 is GTSNPN, CDR2 SVGIG, per germline (reference sequence). The germline V and J ends were trimmed by 3 bases and 4 bases, with 15 bases remaining between them. The length of the CDR3 is 15 residues. CDR3 bases: TGTGCCTGGAGAGGAAGGGGGAGGGGTAATGAAAAACTGTTTTTT. This encodes CAWRGRGRGNEKLFF. The variable domain in full, with the rest retrieved from reference TRBV30 and TRBJ1-4, is SQTIHQWPATLVQPVGSPLSLECTVEGTSNPNLYWYRQAAGRGLQLLFYSVGIGQISSEVPQNLSASRPQDRQFILSSKKLLLSDSGFYLCAWRGRGRGNEKLFFGSGTQLSVL.

J is TRBJ2-5 and V is TRBV7-9; TRBD2 matches at 11 bases. The J segment lost 0 bases and the V segment lost 1 base, leaving 4 bases of the junction unmatched. CDR1 is SEHNR, CDR2 FQNEAQ, per germline (reference sequence). The CDR3 length is 17 residues. The CDR3 bases are TGTGCCAGCAGCTTAGGCCCTAGCGGGGGGAACCAAGAGACCCAGTACTTC. This encodes CASSLGPSGGNQETQYF.

The genes are TRBV5-1 and TRBJ2-5; weak D call: TRBD2 (6 bases). The CDR3 contains 13 residues. Germline CDR1 and CDR2: SGHRS and YFSETQ. V lost 2 bases, J lost 7 bases, and 12 bases lay in between. The CDR3 coding sequence is TGCGCCAGCAGCTTTTCGGGGGATGGGACCCAGTACTTC. It codes for CASSFSGDGTQYF.

The rearrangement links TRBV10-3 to TRBJ1-2; D might be TRBD1 (6 bases). Trimming pared 4 bases from V and 6 bases from J, leaving 15 bases between. CDR3 length: 14 amino acids. Germline V lookup: CDR1 ENHRY, CDR2 SYGVKD. In nucleotides, the CDR3 is TGTGCCATCAGTGGAAGACAGGAGTCCGATGGCTACACCTTC. Translation gives CAISGRQESDGYTF.

This chain connects TRBV7-6 to TRBJ1-3, with unresolved D. V lost 3 bases, J lost 1 base, and 7 bases lay in between. CDR1 and CDR2 (germline): SGHVS, FNYEAQ. This CDR3 spans 14 amino acids. In DNA form, the CDR3 reads TGTGCCAGCAGCTTTGGGGAGTCTGGAAACACCATATATTTT. Translated, it gives CASSFGESGNTIYF.

CDR3 nucleotides: TGTGCCAGCAGCCAAGGGACGGGAGGGGGCCCCCTCCACTTT. It encodes CASSQGTGGGPLHF. The gene calls are TRBV4-2 and TRBJ1-6, with 7 bases fitting TRBD1. CDR3 size: 14 residues. The germline V gene has CDR1 LGHNA and CDR2 YNFKEQ. V shed 1 base, J shed 13 bases, and the junction held 7 bases outside the gene matches.

CDR3 loop: CASSVGQGYFSGNTIYF. DNA of the CDR3: TGTGCCAGCAGCGTGGGCCAGGGGTATTTCTCTGGAAACACCATATATTTT. The V and J genes are TRBV7-9 and TRBJ1-3, with D tentatively TRBD1 (6 bases). In germline, CDR1 is SEHNR, CDR2 FQNEAQ (reference sequence). The CDR3 is 17 amino acids. V lost 5 bases and J lost 0, with 17 bases in between. The variable domain in full, with the rest retrieved from reference TRBV7-9 and TRBJ1-3, is DTGVSQNPRHKITKRGQNVTFRCDPISEHNRLYWYRQTLGQGPEFLTYFQNEAQLEKSRLLSDRFSAERPKGSFSTLEIQRTEQGDSAMYLCASSVGQGYFSGNTIYFGEGSWLTVV.